This T cell receptor beta chain is drawn from a study of human versus mouse CDR3 diversity and MHC coevolution. Broader study findings: Compared with mice, human CDR3s carried more deletions and insertions on average.

About this clone itself: Its cognate antigen is unknown.

The protocol was immunoSEQ multiplex PCR, while the TCRdb copy is restricted to in-frame clones and leaves out a portion. The repertoire holds around 74,000 clones, with under 95% as singletons. The CDR3 runs to 16 residues. The germline V gene has CDR1 LNHDA and CDR2 SQIVND (reference sequence). V lost 7 bases to trimming and J lost 3 bases; unmatched junction nucleotides: 13. This sequence joins TRBV19 and TRBJ1-2; 8 positions agree with TRBD1. Sequenced: naive CD4+ T cells from blood. Subset: CD45RO-negative CD62L-positive naive CD4 T cells. The sequence came from a person aged 25-75 years in good health. The chain's CDR3 is CASTSISGTGDYGYTF. CDR3 bases: TGTGCCAGTACCTCGATCTCCGGGACAGGAGACTATGGCTACACCTTC. Combining the CDR3 with reference TRBV19 and TRBJ1-2 gives the whole variable domain DGGITQSPKYLFRKEGQNVTLSCEQNLNHDAMYWYRQDPGQGLRLIYYSQIVNDFQKGDIAEGYSVSREKKESFPLTVTSAQKNPTAFYLCASTSISGTGDYGYTFGSGTRLTVV.